This T cell receptor (beta chain) was identified in a study of radiation and T cells in renal cell carcinoma. The data were produced by immunoSEQ multiplex PCR, yet TCRdb's version contains in-frame clones alone and is incomplete. The sample has approximately 120,000 clones; 80% to 85% are singletons. The V gene lost 6 bases and the J gene lost 1 base, with 9 bases spanning the gap. The CDR3 spans 13 residues. CDR1 MDHEN and CDR2 SYDVKM come from the germline V gene. Noted time point: baseline pretreatment blood. As for treatment: 15 Gy SBRT to primary tumor, nephrectomy 4 weeks later. The chain recombines TRBV28 with TRBJ1-1, with D hard to call. This clonotype was obtained from a woman in her sixties with renal cell carcinoma. Sequenced here: blood, sampled from a patient whose treatment included radiotherapy and nephrectomy. This chain's CDR3 is CASSPYTNTEAFF. The CDR3 DNA is TGTGCCAGCAGCCCCTATACGAACACTGAAGCTTTCTTT.